One sample yielded the 27 T cell receptor beta chains listed below, sequenced in a study of cytomegalovirus exposure and HLA in healthy donors. PCR used 60 Vbeta primers and 13 Jbeta primers. Only in-frame clones appear in the TCRdb table, and some are missing; sequencing was by immunoSEQ multiplex PCR. The sample records under 90,000 clones, approximately 69% being singletons. Sample: PBMCs. The receptors were sampled from a man aged 35-49 years in good health and CMV-seropositive.

This clone was observed a handful of times. This rearrangement joins TRBV7-2 to TRBJ2-1; the D gene is possibly TRBD1 (5 bases). V was trimmed by 3 bases and J by 1 base, leaving 19 bases between them. This CDR3 is 18 amino acids long. Germline loops: CDR1 SGHTA, CDR2 FQGNSA. This chain's CDR3 is CASSFPQDSGFSYNEQFF. DNA for the CDR3: TGTGCCAGCAGCTTTCCGCAAGACAGTGGGTTTTCCTACAATGAGCAGTTCTTC.

V usage is TRBV10-3 and J usage is TRBJ2-4; D is possibly TRBD1 (6 bases). CDR3 length equals 15 residues. The V and J ends lost 4 bases and 3 bases respectively, with 13 bases between them. From germline, CDR1 is ENHRY and CDR2 SYGVKD. The CDR3 DNA sequence: TGTGCCATCAGTGGGAGGACAGAGAACAAAAACATTCAGTACTTC. It yields the protein CAISGRTENKNIQYF.

The gene calls are TRBV7-3 and TRBJ2-1; 8 positions match TRBD2. The CDR3 runs to 15 residues. The J segment lost 5 bases and the V segment lost 1 base, leaving 4 bases of the junction unmatched. Germline CDR1 SGHTA, CDR2 FQGTGA. The CDR3 DNA is TGTGCCAGCAGCTTAAATCTAGCGGGCGACAATGAGCAGTTCTTC. Amino acid sequence: CASSLNLAGDNEQFF.

The chain links TRBV27 to TRBJ2-2, with D unclear. The CDR3 covers 16 residues. CDR1 and CDR2 from the germline V gene are MNHEY and SMNVEV (reference sequence). V was trimmed by 4 bases and J by 1 base, leaving 13 bases between them. As DNA, the CDR3 is TGTGCCAGCAGTTCTAGAGAGCGTGTGAACACCGGGGAGCTGTTTTTT. The encoded protein is CASSSRERVNTGELFF.

V usage is TRBV19 and J usage is TRBJ2-7, with D perhaps TRBD2 (6 bases). From germline, CDR1 is LNHDA and CDR2 SQIVND (reference sequence). The CDR3 runs to 15 residues. The V end was cut by 6 bases, the J end by 7 bases, with 22 bases between. CDR3 protein: CASRGTAGSVGEQYF. In nucleotides, the CDR3 is TGTGCCAGTAGGGGCACTGCCGGGAGCGTGGGTGAGCAGTACTTC.

The chain recombines TRBV30 with TRBJ2-7, with 8 positions matching TRBD1. The V segment lost 4 bases and the J segment 3 bases; nucleotides outside the gene matches: 17. This CDR3 region has 17 residues. Per the germline V gene, CDR1 is GTSNPN and CDR2 is SVGIG (reference sequence). The DNA of the CDR3 is TGTGCCTGGACACGTCCGTTCGGACAGGGACGTCGCTACGAGCAGTACTTC. It translates to CAWTRPFGQGRRYEQYF. Together with reference TRBV30 and TRBJ2-7, the CDR3 gives the full variable domain: SQTIHQWPATLVQPVGSPLSLECTVEGTSNPNLYWYRQAAGRGLQLLFYSVGIGQISSEVPQNLSASRPQDRQFILSSKKLLLSDSGFYLCAWTRPFGQGRRYEQYFGPGTRLTVT.

The genes are TRBV19 and TRBJ2-1; TRBD2 might be the D (6 bases). V was trimmed by 3 bases and J by 2 bases, leaving 14 bases between them. Germline lookup yields CDR1 LNHDA and CDR2 SQIVND (reference sequence). This CDR3 contains 16 residues. CDR3: CASSIASGVPYNEQFF. The CDR3 DNA reads TGTGCCAGTAGTATTGCGTCGGGAGTACCCTACAATGAGCAGTTCTTC.

This chain connects TRBV7-9 to TRBJ2-7, with 10 nucleotides matching TRBD1. V lost 6 bases to trimming and J lost 4 bases; unmatched junction nucleotides: 12. Germline loops: CDR1 SEHNR, CDR2 FQNEAQ (reference sequence). The CDR3 has 16 amino acids. This CDR3 reads CASRQAPGQGRYEQYF. The CDR3 DNA follows: TGTGCCAGCAGGCAAGCACCGGGACAGGGGAGGTACGAGCAGTACTTC.

This rearrangement joins TRBV6-6 to TRBJ1-2; no clear D gene. V gave up 7 bases and J gave up 0 bases, with 9 bases separating them. This CDR3 spans 13 amino acids. Germline assignment: CDR1 MNHNY and CDR2 SVGAGI (reference sequence). This CDR3 is CASNGGTNYGYTF. The CDR3 DNA reads as TGTGCCAGCAACGGCGGAACTAACTATGGCTACACCTTC.

The rearrangement uses TRBV7-9 and TRBJ2-1; possible D gene TRBD2, 7 bases. V was trimmed by 5 bases and J by 4 bases, leaving 15 bases between them. Germline V lookup: CDR1 SEHNR, CDR2 FQNEAQ (reference sequence). There are 15 residues in the CDR3. CDR3 protein: CASSGGALRYNEQFF. The CDR3 DNA follows: TGTGCCAGCAGCGGGGGGGCCCTTCGATACAATGAGCAGTTCTTC.

The J gene is TRBJ1-2, the V gene TRBV5-4; TRBD1 might be the D (6 bases). The CDR3 spans 19 residues. V was trimmed by 6 bases and J by 5 bases, leaving 32 bases between them. Germline V CDR1 and CDR2: SGHNT, YYREEE (reference sequence). CDR3 sequence reads: CASTHPGRGASLGVYGYTF. The CDR3 nucleotides read TGTGCCAGCACCCACCCGGGCAGGGGAGCGTCCTTAGGGGTTTATGGCTACACCTTC.

This clone has only one observation. The chain recombines TRBV28 with TRBJ1-4; D unclear. The germline gives CDR1 MDHEN, CDR2 SYDVKM. V shed 6 bases and J shed 7 bases, with 18 bases lying between them. The CDR3 spans 15 residues. CDR3 amino acids: CASSSLFVTGEKLFF. The CDR3 DNA follows: TGTGCCAGCAGCAGTTTGTTTGTCACGGGTGAAAAACTGTTTTTT.

This clone came up once. The chain carries TRBV21-1 and TRBJ1-1; no DNA check was done on the table's D call, TRBD1. TRBV21-1 is annotated as a pseudogene. The CDR3 spans 15 residues. Here the CDR3 reads CASSKVHRGSTEAFF. In DNA form, the CDR3 reads TGTGCCAGCAGCAAAGTGCACAGGGGGAGCACTGAAGCTTTCTTT.

The CDR3 DNA follows: TGTGCCTGGAGTGTAGAGGGTCCAGATACGCAGTATTTT. Protein: CAWSVEGPDTQYF. The rearrangement joins TRBV30 to TRBJ2-3; weak D call: TRBD2 (5 bases). V lost 0 bases and J 4 bases, leaving 8 bases between the germline ends. Per the germline V gene, CDR1 is GTSNPN and CDR2 is SVGIG (reference sequence). There are 13 residues in the CDR3.

This chain uses TRBV5-8 with TRBJ2-1; 8 bases fit TRBD1. After removal of 4 bases from V and 7 bases from J, the junction contained 7 bases not matched to a gene. From germline, CDR1 is SGHTS and CDR2 YDEGEE. The CDR3 has 14 amino acids. For the CDR3, the DNA is TGTGCCAGCAGCCCGCGGACAGGGTCGAATGAGCAGTTCTTC. Protein sequence: CASSPRTGSNEQFF.

The chain recombines TRBV28 with TRBJ1-1; 8 bases are shared with TRBD1. Germline V gene lookup returns CDR1 MDHEN and CDR2 SYDVKM. The ends lost 7 bases at V and 11 bases at J; junction bases unmatched: 15. The CDR3 is 14 amino acids. This CDR3 is CASIPGGQGPEAFF. CDR3 DNA: TGTGCCAGCATCCCCGGAGGACAGGGCCCCGAGGCTTTCTTT. The whole variable domain, remainder taken from reference TRBV28 and TRBJ1-1, is DVKVTQSSRYLVKRTGEKVFLECVQDMDHENMFWYRQDPGLGLRLIYFSYDVKMKEKGDIPEGYSVSREKKERFSLILESASTNQTSMYLCASIPGGQGPEAFFGQGTRLTVV.

V usage is TRBV28 and J usage is TRBJ2-7; TRBD1 agrees at 7 bases. The junction had 11 bases not matched to a gene; V was cut back by 4 bases and J by 2 bases. This CDR3 is 16 amino acids long. CDR1 and CDR2 from the germline V gene are MDHEN and SYDVKM. In DNA, the CDR3 is TGTGCCAGCAGTTCCCGTTCGGACAGGAGCCCCTACGAGCAGTACTTC. Its protein product is CASSSRSDRSPYEQYF.

This chain joins TRBV6-5 and TRBJ2-7; D might be TRBD1 (5 bases). V gave up 4 bases and J gave up 0 bases, with 13 bases separating them. The CDR3 contains 15 residues. Looked up from germline, CDR1 is MNHEY and CDR2 is SVGAGI. In nucleotides, the CDR3 is TGTGCCAGCAGTTCCCGACCAGGGTTCTCCTACGAGCAGTACTTC. Translating it yields CASSSRPGFSYEQYF.

This clone appeared a single time. The chain has TRBV30 and TRBJ2-7; D not certain. The CDR3 is 14 amino acids. Per the germline V gene, CDR1 is GTSNPN and CDR2 is SVGIG (reference sequence). The germline V and J ends were trimmed by 0 bases and 5 bases, with 14 bases remaining between them. The CDR3 coding sequence is TGTGCCTGGAGTGTTTATGGGCCTCCAGACGAGCAGTACTTC. This encodes CAWSVYGPPDEQYF.

The V and J genes are TRBV10-3 and TRBJ2-1, with 11 nucleotides matching TRBD2. V shed 10 bases and J 5 bases; nucleotides not matched to a gene: 7. The CDR3 covers 14 residues. Looked up from germline, CDR1 is ENHRY and CDR2 is SYGVKD. CDR3 loop: CATTTSGADNEQFF. DNA of the CDR3: TGTGCCACCACGACTAGCGGGGCCGACAATGAGCAGTTCTTC.

The chain joins TRBV29-1 to TRBJ1-5; tentatively, D is TRBD1 (5 bases). The length of the CDR3 is 14 residues. Per the germline V gene, CDR1 is SQVTM and CDR2 is ANQGSEA. V lost 1 base and J lost 5, with 12 bases in between. CDR3 in DNA: TGCAGCGTTGAAGTGGCAGGGAGGGATCAGCCCCAGCATTTT. Protein sequence: CSVEVAGRDQPQHF.

The chain uses TRBV11-2 and TRBJ2-7; D is perhaps TRBD2 (5 bases). The V gene lost 4 bases and the J gene lost 2 bases, with 18 bases spanning the gap. This CDR3 has 16 amino acids. CDR1 is SGHAT, CDR2 FQNNGV, per germline. Written as DNA, the CDR3 is TGTGCCAGCAGCTCCTACCCCGTGGAGGTCGCCTACGAGCAGTACTTC. It yields the protein CASSSYPVEVAYEQYF. Drawing the rest from reference TRBV11-2 and TRBJ2-7, the complete variable domain is EAGVAQSPRYKIIEKRQSVAFWCNPISGHATLYWYQQILGQGPKLLIQFQNNGVVDDSQLPKDRFSAERLKGVDSTLKIQPAKLEDSAVYLCASSSYPVEVAYEQYFGPGTRLTVT.

V and J are TRBV15 and TRBJ2-7; tentatively, D is TRBD2 (5 bases). Looked up from germline, CDR1 is LNHNV and CDR2 is YYDKDF (reference sequence). The V end lost 2 bases, the J end lost 2 bases, and 13 bases lay between the germline ends. The CDR3 runs to 15 residues. The CDR3 sequence is CATSRRSSGTYEQYF. In DNA, the CDR3 is TGTGCCACCAGCAGAAGATCCTCCGGGACCTACGAGCAGTACTTC.

A note on this clone: The junction differs from germline at one of its ends, possibly a read error. This chain links TRBV6-5 with TRBJ1-6, with 7 bases matching TRBD1. Germline CDR1 reads MNHEY; CDR2 reads SVGAGI. There are 15 residues in the CDR3. The CDR3 DNA follows: TGTGCCACTAAGACAGGGAGCTCCCATAATTCACCCCTCCACTTT. Protein product: CATKTGSSHNSPLHF.

The V and J genes are TRBV7-2 and TRBJ2-7; the match to TRBD2 covers 14 bases. Per germline, CDR1 SGHTA and CDR2 FQGNSA. This CDR3 region has 16 residues. J lost 3 bases, V lost 10 bases, and 11 bases had no gene match. The CDR3 nucleotides are TGTGCCACCCTAAAGTGGGGACTAGCGGGAGACTACGAGCAGTACTTC. Protein sequence: CATLKWGLAGDYEQYF.

The rearrangement uses TRBV7-2 and TRBJ2-7; TRBD2 aligns across 14 bases. The CDR3 is 15 residues long. CDR1 and CDR2 (germline): SGHTA, FQGNSA. V gave up 4 bases and J gave up 7 bases; unmatched junction bases: 6. The CDR3 DNA reads TGTGCCAGCAGCTCTGGGACTAGCGGGAGCGGAGAGCAGTACTTC. Translating it yields CASSSGTSGSGEQYF.

This clone was found a few times. Here the CDR3 reads CASSEGTSGASNEQFF. CDR3 nucleotide sequence: TGCGCCAGCAGCGAAGGGACTAGCGGGGCCTCCAATGAGCAGTTCTTC. The chain employs TRBV5-1 and TRBJ2-1; 13 bases match TRBD2. This CDR3 spans 16 amino acids. V lost 4 bases to trimming and J lost 6 bases; unmatched junction nucleotides: 7. Germline-derived CDR1 and CDR2 are SGHRS and YFSETQ.